This paragraph reports one T cell receptor beta chain. This sample is part of a study of blood T cell repertoires in COVID-19. Trimming took off 5 bases at V and 8 bases at J, with 15 bases between the two ends. This CDR3 has 14 amino acids. CDR1 is SEHNR, CDR2 FQNEAQ, per germline (reference sequence). Repertoires were generated with immunoSEQ multiplex PCR, while TCRdb's copy carries only in-frame clones and drops some. In the table there are about 380,000 clones, about 87% of which are singletons. Those who participated ranged in age from about 18 to 89 years and resided in about two dozen US areas.

The clonotype was recovered from a man aged 25-45 years who had recovered from COVID-19. The rearrangement links TRBV7-9 to TRBJ1-4, with D unresolved. The source material was PBMCs or T cells enriched from blood (not recorded which). The DNA of the CDR3 is TGTGCCAGCAGCCATGAAAGAGGAAGGGAAAAACTGTTTTTT. The encoded protein is CASSHERGREKLFF.